The clone carrying this T cell receptor beta chain was detected once. The data are from a study of blood T cell repertoires in COVID-19. Study background: There were acute and convalescent COVID-19 samples, and they came from the United States, Italy and Spain. Nucleic acid was either cDNA or gDNA, and it came from T cells, B-cell-depleted T cells, or PBMCs.

The authors' processing: Using reference gene primer amplification, nucleated cell counts were estimated. TCRdb keeps only in-frame clones here, not all; method: immunoSEQ multiplex PCR. V and J calls and clone size come straight from that table; D and trimming were deduced from the DNA. This table has 120,000 or so clones, roughly four fifths appearing once. The CDR3 runs to 14 residues. The germline gives CDR1 MNHEY, CDR2 SMNVEV (reference sequence). J lost 4 bases, V lost 5 bases, and 5 bases had no gene match. Seattle's cohort entered during active infection and was followed longitudinally. Sequencing used peripheral blood. The V and J genes are TRBV27 and TRBJ2-3, with 8 bases that match TRBD2. The clonotype originates from a young man with COVID-19, enrolled during active disease. CDR3 in DNA: TGTGCCAGCAGTCGAACTAGCGGCCCAGATACGCAGTATTTT. Its translation: CASSRTSGPDTQYF.